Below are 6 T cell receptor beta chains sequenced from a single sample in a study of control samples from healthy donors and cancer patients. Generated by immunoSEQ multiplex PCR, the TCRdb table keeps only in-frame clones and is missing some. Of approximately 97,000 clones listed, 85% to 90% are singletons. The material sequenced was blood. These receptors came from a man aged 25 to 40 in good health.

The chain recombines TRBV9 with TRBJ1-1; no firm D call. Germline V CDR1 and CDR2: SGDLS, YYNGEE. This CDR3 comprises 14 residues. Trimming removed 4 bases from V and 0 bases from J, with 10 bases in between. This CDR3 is CASSPSNLNTEAFF. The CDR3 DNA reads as TGTGCCAGCAGCCCATCGAACCTGAACACTGAAGCTTTCTTT.

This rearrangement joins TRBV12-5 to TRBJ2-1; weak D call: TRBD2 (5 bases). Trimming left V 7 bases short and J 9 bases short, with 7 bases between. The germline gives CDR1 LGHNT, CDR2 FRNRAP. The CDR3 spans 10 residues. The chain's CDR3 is CASASGEQFF. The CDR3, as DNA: TGTGCTAGTGCCAGCGGTGAGCAGTTCTTC.

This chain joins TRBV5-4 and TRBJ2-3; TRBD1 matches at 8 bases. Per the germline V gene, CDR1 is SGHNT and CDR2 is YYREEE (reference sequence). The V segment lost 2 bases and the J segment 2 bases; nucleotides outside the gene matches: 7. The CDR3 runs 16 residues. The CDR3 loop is CASSFGTGLNTDTQYF. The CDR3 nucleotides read TGTGCCAGCAGCTTCGGGACAGGTCTCAACACAGATACGCAGTATTTT. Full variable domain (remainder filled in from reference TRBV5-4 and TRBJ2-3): ETGVTQSPTHLIKTRGQQVTLRCSSQSGHNTVSWYQQALGQGPQFIFQYYREEENGRGNFPPRFSGLQFPNYSSELNVNALELDDSALYLCASSFGTGLNTDTQYFGPGTRLTVL.

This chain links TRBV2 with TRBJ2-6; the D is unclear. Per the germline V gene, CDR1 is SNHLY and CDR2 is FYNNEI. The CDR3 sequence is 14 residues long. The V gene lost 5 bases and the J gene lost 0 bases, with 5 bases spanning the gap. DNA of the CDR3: TGTGCCAGCAGTTCAGACTCTGGGGCCAACGTCCTGACTTTC. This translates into CASSSDSGANVLTF. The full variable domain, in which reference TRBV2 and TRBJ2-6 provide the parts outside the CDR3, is EPEVTQTPSHQVTQMGQEVILRCVPISNHLYFYWYRQILGQKVEFLVSFYNNEISEKSEIFDDQFSVERPDGSNFTLKIRSTKLEDSAMYFCASSSDSGANVLTFGAGSRLTVL.

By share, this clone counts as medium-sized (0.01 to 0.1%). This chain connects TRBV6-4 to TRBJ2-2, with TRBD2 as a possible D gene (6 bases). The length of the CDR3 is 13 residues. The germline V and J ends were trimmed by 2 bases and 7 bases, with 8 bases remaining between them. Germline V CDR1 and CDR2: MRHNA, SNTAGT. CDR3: CASSDKDYGELFF. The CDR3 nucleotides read TGTGCCAGCAGTGACAAGGACTACGGGGAGCTGTTTTTT.

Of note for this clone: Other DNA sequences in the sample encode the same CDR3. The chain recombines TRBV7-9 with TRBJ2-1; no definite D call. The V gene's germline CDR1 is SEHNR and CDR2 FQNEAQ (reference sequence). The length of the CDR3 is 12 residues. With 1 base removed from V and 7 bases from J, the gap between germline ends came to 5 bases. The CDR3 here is CASSLGSNEQFF. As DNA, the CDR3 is TGTGCCAGCAGCTTAGGAAGTAATGAGCAGTTCTTC.